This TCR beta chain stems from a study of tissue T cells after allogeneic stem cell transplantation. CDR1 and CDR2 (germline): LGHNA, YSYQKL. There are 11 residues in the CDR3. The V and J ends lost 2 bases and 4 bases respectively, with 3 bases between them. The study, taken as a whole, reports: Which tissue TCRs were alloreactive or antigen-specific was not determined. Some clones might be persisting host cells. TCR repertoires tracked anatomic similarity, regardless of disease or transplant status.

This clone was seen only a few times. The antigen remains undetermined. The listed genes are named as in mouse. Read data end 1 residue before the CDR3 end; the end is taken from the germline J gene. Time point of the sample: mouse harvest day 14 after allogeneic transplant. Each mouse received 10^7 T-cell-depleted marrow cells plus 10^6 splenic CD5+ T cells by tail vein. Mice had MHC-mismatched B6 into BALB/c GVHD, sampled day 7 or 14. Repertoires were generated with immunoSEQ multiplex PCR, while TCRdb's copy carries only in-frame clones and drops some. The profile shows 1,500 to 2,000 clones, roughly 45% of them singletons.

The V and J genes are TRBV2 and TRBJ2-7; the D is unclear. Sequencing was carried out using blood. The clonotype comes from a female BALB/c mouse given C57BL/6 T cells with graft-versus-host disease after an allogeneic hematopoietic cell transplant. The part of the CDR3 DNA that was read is TGTGCCAGCAGCCAAAATTATGAACAGTAC. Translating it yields CASSQNYEQY. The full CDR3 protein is CASSQNYEQYF.